This TCR beta chain was retrieved from a study of regulatory T cells in long-lasting Graves disease. The overall study: Over 5 years on antithyroid drugs plus positive TSH receptor antibodies marked Graves' disease as persistent.

This sample's time point: persistent/refractory GD, antithyroid drugs over 5 years with positive TRAb. PBMC RNA was the source of the TCR library. Roughly 9.8 milliliters of peripheral blood went into EDTA tubes. To make TCR beta libraries, researchers used iRepertoire HTBI primers and Arm-PCR of CDR3 regions. In the original analysis: In the combined samples, roughly 60 TRBV and 14 TRBJ segments were identified. TCRdb itself ran the multiplex PCR reads through MiXCR, one entry per CDR3 protein. None of the V and J calls come from the authors' own analysis; TCRdb made them. The table records about 430,000 distinct CDR3 sequences, roughly 21% of them present only once. Points on this clonotype: Its antigen remains unknown.

The CDR3 contains 15 residues. Germline V lookup: CDR1 SGHRS, CDR2 YFSETQ. The trim removed 0 bases at V and 6 bases at J, leaving 6 bases unmatched. Study-wide results and caveats: TRBV28 was favored in persistent disease, as were TRBJ1-2 and TRBJ2-5.

This specimen consisted of peripheral blood mononuclear cells (PBMCs), obtained when the disease was refractory, from a patient treated with antithyroid drugs. The chain links TRBV5-1 to TRBJ2-3, with 8 bases aligning to TRBD1. This receptor was obtained from a female donor with Graves disease. The CDR3 DNA reads TGCGCCAGCAGCTTGGGGGGACAGGCCAGGGATACGCAGTATTTT. This encodes CASSLGGQARDTQYF.